These 18 T cell receptor beta chains came from one sample sequenced in a study of shared clonotypes between healthy human individuals. Generated by immunoSEQ multiplex PCR, the TCRdb table keeps only in-frame clones and is missing some. The sample has more than 2,000,000 clones, approximately 90% seen once. Sequenced input: naive CD4+ T cells sorted from blood. The subset denotes: CD45RA+ positively selected. These receptors all stem from a man aged 18-30 years in good health.

In the case of this clone: Other DNA sequences in the sample encode the same CDR3. The CDR3 sequence: CASSLVGQGDTEAFF. Here the CDR3 DNA reads TGTGCCAGCAGTTTAGTTGGACAGGGGGACACTGAAGCTTTCTTT. The genes are TRBV28 and TRBJ1-1, with TRBD1 matching over 10 bases. V gave up 2 bases and J gave up 3 bases; unmatched junction bases: 3. CDR3 length equals 15 residues. CDR1 MDHEN and CDR2 SYDVKM come from the germline V gene.

This chain uses TRBV7-9 with TRBJ1-6; TRBD1 might be the D (5 bases). Per germline, CDR1 SEHNR and CDR2 FQNEAQ (reference sequence). Trimming removed 6 bases at V and 7 bases at J, with 10 bases between. The CDR3 is made up of 13 amino acids. This CDR3 is CASRGGGNSPLHF. Here the CDR3 DNA reads TGTGCCAGCAGGGGTGGGGGAAATTCACCCCTCCACTTT. The variable domain in full, completed from reference TRBV7-9 and TRBJ1-6, reads DTGVSQNPRHKITKRGQNVTFRCDPISEHNRLYWYRQTLGQGPEFLTYFQNEAQLEKSRLLSDRFSAERPKGSFSTLEIQRTEQGDSAMYLCASRGGGNSPLHFGNGTRLTVT.

V gene TRBV10-2 combines with J gene TRBJ2-2; tentatively, D is TRBD1 (5 bases). CDR1 is WSHSY and CDR2 is SAAADI in the germline V gene. Between the trimmed V and J ends, which lost 3 bases and 6 bases, there was a span of 8 bases. This CDR3 comprises 13 residues. The CDR3, as DNA: TGCGCCAGCAGTGAACAGGCCGCCGGGGAGCTGTTTTTT. It specifies CASSEQAAGELFF.

This clone was picked up a small number of times. The chain carries TRBV25-1 and TRBJ1-2, with 7 bases that match TRBD1. The CDR3 loop spans 16 amino acids. The germline CDR1 and CDR2 sequences are MGHDK and SYGVNS. The V gene end was trimmed by 4 bases and the J gene end by 4 bases; junction bases not matched to a gene: 12. CDR3 in DNA: TGTGCCAGCAGTGCCTACGACAGGGAGGTTAGCTATGGCTACACCTTC. Translation gives CASSAYDREVSYGYTF.

The V call is TRBV5-6, the J call TRBJ2-7; 12 nucleotides line up with TRBD1. This CDR3 is built from 16 residues. With 0 bases clipped from V and 4 bases from J, the junction kept 5 bases outside the gene matches. Germline V gene sequence: CDR1 SGHDT, CDR2 YYEEEE. The CDR3 bases are TGTGCCAGCAGCTTGGATGGGACAGGGGGCCGTTACGAGCAGTACTTC. Protein product: CASSLDGTGGRYEQYF.

The chain couples TRBV5-1 to TRBJ2-7, with D perhaps TRBD2 (6 bases). The CDR3 spans 14 residues. Germline CDR1 reads SGHRS; CDR2 reads YFSETQ. V lost 1 base to trimming and J lost 2 bases, with 10 bases between them. DNA for the CDR3: TGCGCCAGCAGCTTGATTGGGGGGACCTACGAGCAGTACTTC. It is translated as CASSLIGGTYEQYF.

This chain links TRBV10-3 with TRBJ1-1; D may be TRBD1 (5 bases). V shed 6 bases and J shed 4 bases, with 9 bases lying between them. The CDR3 has 12 residues. Germline CDR1 and CDR2: ENHRY and SYGVKD. CDR3 nucleotides: TGTGCCATCAGCGATGACAGCACTGAAGCTTTCTTT. Protein sequence: CAISDDSTEAFF.

This chain joins TRBV28 and TRBJ1-6; unclear D gene. Germline V gene lookup returns CDR1 MDHEN and CDR2 SYDVKM. This CDR3 contains 13 residues. V lost 7 bases, J lost 9 bases, and 13 bases lay in between. CDR3 nucleotides: TGTGCCAGCACAGACGGAACCTTTTCACCCCTCCACTTT. It translates to CASTDGTFSPLHF.

This clone showed up just a few times. This chain joins TRBV7-2 and TRBJ1-5, with D uncertain. The V gene lost 2 bases and the J gene lost 3 bases, with 11 bases spanning the gap. There are 15 residues in the CDR3. Germline V lookup: CDR1 SGHTA, CDR2 FQGNSA. CDR3: CASSLRPGVNQPQHF. The CDR3 DNA is TGTGCCAGCAGCTTAAGACCGGGTGTCAATCAGCCCCAGCATTTT. Full variable domain (rest looked up from reference TRBV7-2 and TRBJ1-5): GAGVSQSPSNKVTEKGKDVELRCDPISGHTALYWYRQSLGQGLEFLIYFQGNSAPDKSGLPSDRFSAERTGGSVSTLTIQRTQQEDSAVYLCASSLRPGVNQPQHFGDGTRLSIL.

As regards this clone: The sample has other DNA sequences that encode this CDR3 too. The genes are TRBV5-1 and TRBJ2-7, with D perhaps TRBD1 or TRBD2 (5 bases each). CDR3 length: 15 residues. Looked up from germline, CDR1 is SGHRS and CDR2 is YFSETQ. The V end was cut by 0 bases, the J end by 1 base, with 11 bases between. This CDR3 reads CASSLEGDPSYEQYF. The CDR3 bases are TGCGCCAGCAGCTTGGAAGGGGACCCGTCCTACGAGCAGTACTTC.

This chain connects TRBV10-3 to TRBJ2-1; 13 bases fit TRBD2. V trimming: 7 bases; J trimming: 8 bases; junction bases outside the gene matches: 5. Per germline, CDR1 ENHRY and CDR2 SYGVKD. This CDR3 region has 14 residues. This CDR3 is CAITGLAGADEQFF. The CDR3 coding sequence is TGTGCCATCACAGGACTAGCGGGAGCGGATGAGCAGTTCTTC.

On this clone itself: This specimen includes other DNA sequences encoding the same CDR3. The chain joins TRBV2 to TRBJ2-2; 10 bases agree with TRBD1. Trimming took 6 bases from V and 2 from J; bases not matched to a gene: 3. The CDR3 is 15 residues long. CDR1 is SNHLY and CDR2 is FYNNEI in the germline V gene. CDR3 DNA sequence: TGTGCCAGCAGGGGACAGGGGACAAACACCGGGGAGCTGTTTTTT. This sequence encodes CASRGQGTNTGELFF.

V usage is TRBV30 and J usage is TRBJ2-1; 9 bases are shared with TRBD1. Germline CDR1 reads GTSNPN; CDR2 reads SVGIG (reference sequence). V trimming: 3 bases; J trimming: 7 bases; junction bases outside the gene matches: 10. The CDR3 sequence is 15 residues long. CDR3 nucleotides: TGTGCCTGGAGGCCGATCCGGGACAGGGTTAATGAGCAGTTCTTC. Residues: CAWRPIRDRVNEQFF.

This sequence joins TRBV25-1 and TRBJ1-2; 9 positions match TRBD1. This CDR3 spans 12 amino acids. CDR1 is MGHDK, CDR2 SYGVNS, per germline. With V trimmed by 6 bases and J by 7 bases, 3 bases remained unmatched. The CDR3: CASRQGAGGYTF. For the CDR3, the DNA is TGTGCCAGCAGACAGGGGGCTGGTGGCTACACCTTC.

V usage is TRBV11-2 and J usage is TRBJ2-5, with D possibly TRBD2 on 6 matching bases. CDR3 length: 13 amino acids. CDR1 SGHAT and CDR2 FQNNGV come from the germline V gene. Between the trimmed V and J ends, which lost 5 bases and 5 bases, there was a span of 12 bases. CDR3 region: CASSAGLSETQYF. The CDR3 DNA reads TGTGCCAGCAGCGCGGGACTTTCGGAGACCCAGTACTTC. The whole variable domain, filled in from reference TRBV11-2 and TRBJ2-5, reads EAGVAQSPRYKIIEKRQSVAFWCNPISGHATLYWYQQILGQGPKLLIQFQNNGVVDDSQLPKDRFSAERLKGVDSTLKIQPAKLEDSAVYLCASSAGLSETQYFGPGTRLLVL.

The gene calls are TRBV18 and TRBJ1-1; D perhaps matches TRBD1 (5 bases). CDR1 KGHSH and CDR2 LQKENI come from the germline V gene. V was trimmed by 3 bases and J by 9 bases, leaving 17 bases between them. The CDR3 sequence is 14 residues long. The CDR3 is CASSPVRDIMQAFF. Here the CDR3 DNA reads TGTGCCAGCTCACCCGTCAGGGATATCATGCAAGCTTTCTTT.

This clone showed up just a few times. This sequence joins TRBV7-2 and TRBJ2-6, with no clear D. The germline gives CDR1 SGHTA, CDR2 FQGNSA. The ends were cut back, 5 bases at V and 12 bases at J, with 11 bases in the middle. CDR3 length: 12 residues. The CDR3 bases are TGTGCCAGCAGCCCTACGGTCCCCGTCCTGACTTTC. Its translation: CASSPTVPVLTF. Combining the CDR3 with reference TRBV7-2 and TRBJ2-6 gives the whole variable domain GAGVSQSPSNKVTEKGKDVELRCDPISGHTALYWYRQSLGQGLEFLIYFQGNSAPDKSGLPSDRFSAERTGGSVSTLTIQRTQQEDSAVYLCASSPTVPVLTFGAGSRLTVL.

V usage is TRBV7-2 and J usage is TRBJ1-5, with 7 bases identical to TRBD1. V gave up 2 bases and J gave up 5 bases; unmatched junction bases: 6. The CDR3 totals 15 residues. Per the germline V gene, CDR1 is SGHTA and CDR2 is FQGNSA. Here the CDR3 DNA reads TGTGCCAGCAGCTTAACTGGGACAGTGCATCAGCCCCAGCATTTT. Residues: CASSLTGTVHQPQHF.